One sample yielded the 20 T cell receptor beta chains listed below, sequenced in a study of molecular identifiers for immune sequencing clone quantification. TCRdb called the PCR reads again in MiXCR, with one record for every CDR3 protein. The sample carries around 480,000 distinct CDR3 sequences, about 25% recorded once. Input material: naive CD8+ T cells from blood, with Jurkat cell RNA spiked in. The sample's subset: FACS-sorted CD8+CD4-CCR7+CD45RA+ naive T cells. The receptors here all came from a human donor in good health. Some libraries in this study had Jurkat cell RNA spiked in.

The chain couples TRBV7-6 to TRBJ2-2; 9 nucleotides line up with TRBD2. V trimming: 5 bases; J trimming: 7 bases; junction bases outside the gene matches: 17. Per the germline V gene, CDR1 is SGHVS and CDR2 is FNYEAQ. The CDR3 extends over 18 amino acids. CDR3 in amino acids: CASSPRPGLALLSGELFF. The CDR3 DNA reads as TGTGCCAGCAGCCCTCGCCCGGGACTAGCTCTTCTCAGCGGGGAGCTGTTTTTT.

The rearrangement uses TRBV27 and TRBJ2-7; 9 bases match TRBD1. The CDR3 is made up of 15 amino acids. CDR1 MNHEY and CDR2 SMNVEV come from the germline V gene (reference sequence). The V gene end was trimmed by 4 bases and the J gene end by 9 bases; junction bases not matched to a gene: 13. The CDR3, as DNA: TGTGCCAGCAGTTCCGACAGGGGGGTGTTCCACGGGCAGTACTTC. This gives the protein CASSSDRGVFHGQYF.

This clonotype came up many times. V is TRBV5-1 and J is TRBJ1-1, with D tentatively TRBD1 (6 bases). V shed 0 bases and J shed 1 base, with 10 bases lying between them. The CDR3 has 15 amino acids. CDR1 is SGHRS and CDR2 is YFSETQ in the germline V gene. The CDR3 sequence is CASSLEGGTNTEAFF. The CDR3 DNA reads TGCGCCAGCAGCTTGGAGGGGGGGACGAACACTGAAGCTTTCTTT.

The chain links TRBV5-1 to TRBJ2-7; D not resolved. The ends were cut back, 0 bases at V and 0 bases at J, with 16 bases in the middle. The CDR3 loop spans 17 amino acids. The V gene's germline CDR1 is SGHRS and CDR2 YFSETQ. Written as DNA, the CDR3 is TGCGCCAGCAGCTTGGAACGGCGGACGGTGAGCTCCTACGAGCAGTACTTC. Translated, it gives CASSLERRTVSSYEQYF.

This clonotype appeared a single time. Germline is not matched at one junction end, which may reflect a read error. The chain links TRBV5-8 to TRBJ1-1; D gene unclear. CDR1 and CDR2 (germline): SGHTS, YDEGEE. This CDR3 has 13 amino acids. Here the CDR3 DNA reads TGTGCCAGCCGCCGCAGCATGAACACTGTAGCTTTCTTT. Its translation is CASRRSMNTVAFF.

The chain couples TRBV21-1 to TRBJ1-5; the D call in the table, TRBD1, was not verified against the DNA. TRBV21-1 constitutes a pseudogene. The CDR3 spans 17 residues. The CDR3 DNA reads as TGTGCCAGCAGCAATGGTTACAGGGTCAATAGCAATCAGCCCCAGCATTTT. This gives the protein CASSNGYRVNSNQPQHF.

The V and J genes are TRBV20-1 and TRBJ1-2; no reliable D call. CDR3 size: 10 residues. V was pared by 1 base and J by 6 bases, with 3 bases between. The germline gives CDR1 DFQATT, CDR2 SNEGSKA (reference sequence). In DNA, the CDR3 is TGCAGTGCTAGAGTTCATGGCTACACCTTC. Translating it yields CSARVHGYTF.

This chain connects TRBV6-5 to TRBJ1-1; D is perhaps TRBD1 (5 bases). The CDR3 spans 18 residues. Germline V gene lookup returns CDR1 MNHEY and CDR2 SVGAGI. The germline V and J ends were trimmed by 2 bases and 0 bases, with 19 bases remaining between them. Written as DNA, the CDR3 is TGTGCCAGCAGTTACGAGGCCTCAGGGCTGCGGGTGAACACTGAAGCTTTCTTT. It translates to CASSYEASGLRVNTEAFF.

This clonotype was picked up a small number of times. The V call is TRBV28, the J call TRBJ2-7; 9 bases are shared with TRBD1. With V trimmed by 6 bases and J by 3 bases, 12 bases remained unmatched. Germline values: CDR1 MDHEN, CDR2 SYDVKM. This CDR3 comprises 16 residues. The CDR3 sequence: CASSRQGVYLFYEQYF. CDR3 sequence (DNA): TGTGCCAGCAGCAGACAGGGGGTTTATCTTTTCTACGAGCAGTACTTC.

This clonotype has more than one count but fewer than ten. V gene TRBV19 combines with J gene TRBJ2-7; 9 positions agree with TRBD2. V trimming: 3 bases; J trimming: 7 bases; junction bases outside the gene matches: 7. This CDR3 has 14 amino acids. Germline values: CDR1 LNHDA, CDR2 SQIVND (reference sequence). CDR3 bases: TGTGCCAGTAGTATTGTCGGACTAGCGAATGAGCAGTACTTC. Protein product: CASSIVGLANEQYF. The variable domain in full, with the rest retrieved from reference TRBV19 and TRBJ2-7, is DGGITQSPKYLFRKEGQNVTLSCEQNLNHDAMYWYRQDPGQGLRLIYYSQIVNDFQKGDIAEGYSVSREKKESFPLTVTSAQKNPTAFYLCASSIVGLANEQYFGPGTRLTVT.

This clonotype has a handful of counts. The chain joins TRBV19 to TRBJ2-3; TRBD2 agrees at 10 bases. CDR3 length: 15 residues. V lost 3 bases, J lost 7 bases, and 7 bases stayed unmatched. Per germline, CDR1 LNHDA and CDR2 SQIVND (reference sequence). The CDR3 sequence is CASSITLAGANTQYF. The DNA for the CDR3 is TGTGCCAGTAGTATCACCCTAGCGGGGGCCAATACGCAGTATTTT.

V usage is TRBV15 and J usage is TRBJ2-7, with TRBD2 matching 14 bases. There are 17 residues in the CDR3. Germline V lookup: CDR1 LNHNV, CDR2 YYDKDF (reference sequence). V shed 3 bases and J 1 base; nucleotides not matched to a gene: 5. DNA for the CDR3: TGTGCCACCAGCAGCCCGGGACTAGCGGGAGTGTCCTACGAGCAGTACTTC. It yields the protein CATSSPGLAGVSYEQYF.

This clonotype was recorded a few times. This chain links TRBV10-1 with TRBJ2-3; D gene unclear. The CDR3 consists of 13 residues. Germline V gene lookup returns CDR1 WNHNN and CDR2 SYGVQD (reference sequence). V lost 1 base and J 5 bases, leaving 7 bases between the germline ends. This CDR3 is CASSEYGVDTQYF. CDR3 DNA sequence: TGCGCCAGCAGTGAGTACGGAGTAGATACGCAGTATTTT.

This clonotype was seen only a few times. The chain employs TRBV4-3 and TRBJ2-3, with D unclear. V lost 0 bases and J lost 1, with 8 bases in between. This CDR3 has 15 amino acids. The germline CDR1 and CDR2 sequences are LGHNA and YSLEER. The CDR3 sequence: CASSQDALRTDTQYF. CDR3 nucleotides: TGCGCCAGCAGCCAAGACGCACTCCGCACAGATACGCAGTATTTT.

CDR3 DNA: TGTGCCAGCAGCCCAAACGGGGCAGACGGAAACTATGGCTACACCTTC. It yields the protein CASSPNGADGNYGYTF. The chain combines TRBV7-9 with TRBJ1-2; D is perhaps TRBD1 (5 bases). The CDR3 consists of 16 residues. The germline V and J ends were trimmed by 5 bases and 2 bases, with 18 bases remaining between them. Germline CDR1 reads SEHNR; CDR2 reads FQNEAQ (reference sequence).

In its sample, this clonotype was seen many times. The gene calls are TRBV20-1 and TRBJ1-5, with no clear D. The V gene lost 3 bases and the J gene lost 0 bases, with 9 bases spanning the gap. Looked up from germline, CDR1 is DFQATT and CDR2 is SNEGSKA (reference sequence). The CDR3 loop spans 14 amino acids. CDR3 in amino acids: CSARRSNSNQPQHF. The CDR3 nucleotides read TGCAGTGCTAGGAGGAGTAATAGCAATCAGCCCCAGCATTTT.

This clonotype was seen a few times. This sequence joins TRBV4-3 and TRBJ2-3, with TRBD2 matching 7 bases. Germline assignment: CDR1 LGHNA and CDR2 YSLEER. The CDR3 is 16 residues long. Trimming at V came to 0 bases and at J to 1 base, leaving 4 bases not matched to a gene. The CDR3 is CASSQEQRGGTDTQYF. The DNA of the CDR3 is TGCGCCAGCAGCCAAGAACAACGGGGGGGCACAGATACGCAGTATTTT.

This clonotype appeared a single time. This could be a read error, since a much larger clone is one nucleotide away. The genes are TRBV5-6 and TRBJ2-1; D is perhaps TRBD2 (5 bases). The CDR3 runs 15 residues. The germline CDR1 and CDR2 sequences are SGHDT and YYEEEE. The V and J ends lost 0 bases and 9 bases respectively, with 16 bases between them. CDR3 in amino acids: CASSLEWTGVSEQFF. The CDR3, as DNA: TGTGCCAGCAGCTTGGAGTGGACTGGCGTAAGTGAGCAGTTCTTC.

A few counts support this clonotype. This rearrangement joins TRBV29-1 to TRBJ2-1; perhaps TRBD1 as D (7 bases). There are 12 residues in the CDR3. CDR1 is SQVTM, CDR2 ANQGSEA, per germline. With 6 bases removed from V and 4 bases from J, the gap between germline ends came to 10 bases. The CDR3 DNA sequence: TGCAGCGTGGCGGGACAGTACAATGAGCAGTTCTTC. Protein sequence: CSVAGQYNEQFF.

This clonotype was recorded a few times. V usage is TRBV21-1 and J usage is TRBJ2-7; the DNA was not used to check the table's D call, TRBD1. TRBV21-1 is designated a pseudogene. The CDR3 is 14 residues long. The CDR3 bases are TGTGCCAGCTCCTGTGGTACGACCTCCTACGAGCAGTACTTC. Protein product: CASSCGTTSYEQYF.